This T cell receptor beta chain was observed in a study of HIV-infected children after antiretroviral therapy interruption. On the study more broadly: All children had CD4+ count above 500 and viral load below 50 copies/ml. For the interruption arm, samples span week 0 through about 3 years after study end.

With respect to this clonotype: The antigen is unknown.

Described treatment: PENTA 11 planned treatment interruption arm or continuous ART arm. Participants had taken at least three-drug ART for at least 24 weeks. General observations from the study: Naive CD4+ CDR3 sharing between time points fell after interruption began.

RNA-based 3' RACE libraries used unique molecular identifiers. A single record per CDR3 protein comes from TCRdb applying MiXCR to the 3' RACE reads. The sample includes about 89,000 distinct CDR3 sequences, around 6.9% of them seen just once. Sequencing used CD45RA+ CD4+ T cells from PBMCs, pooled from several time points, obtained from a donor given antiretroviral therapy, either interrupted or continuous. The subset is: naive CD4+ CD45RA+ CD45RO- T cells. The sequence came from a pool of human donors with HIV.

CDR3 sequence (DNA): TGTGCCAGCAGTTACGGGGCCCAAACCGGGGAGCTGTTTTTT. Amino acids: CASSYGAQTGELFF. V and J are TRBV6-5 and TRBJ2-2, with D tentatively TRBD1 (5 bases). Trimming stripped 2 bases from V and 5 bases from J, with 9 bases between. Germline CDR1 MNHEY, CDR2 SVGAGI. CDR3 length: 14 amino acids.